The 27 T cell receptor beta chains given below trace back to one sample, sequenced in a study of blood T cell repertoires in COVID-19. Libraries were prepared by immunoSEQ multiplex PCR; TCRdb keeps only in-frame clonotypes and omits some of them. The sample includes 350,000 to 400,000 clones, approximately 90% of them seen just once. Sequenced material: PBMCs or T cells enriched from blood (not recorded which). These TCRs come from a woman in her thirties or forties who had been exposed to COVID-19.

V is TRBV15 and J is TRBJ2-7; 7 nucleotides agree with TRBD2. The length of the CDR3 is 14 residues. V lost 4 bases to trimming and J lost 5 bases; unmatched junction nucleotides: 8. CDR1 and CDR2 (germline): LNHNV, YYDKDF (reference sequence). This CDR3 reads CATSTGRSIDEQYF. The CDR3 DNA is TGTGCCACCAGCACCGGGAGGAGCATCGACGAGCAGTACTTC.

The gene calls are TRBV29-1 and TRBJ2-1; D gene ambiguous. This CDR3 contains 11 residues. Germline V gene sequence: CDR1 SQVTM, CDR2 ANQGSEA. Trimming left V 1 base short and J 6 bases short, with 4 bases between. CDR3 region: CSVEASNEQFF. CDR3 in DNA: TGCAGCGTTGAAGCTAGCAATGAGCAGTTCTTC.

The chain is built from TRBV12-3 or TRBV12-4 and TRBJ1-1; no reliable D call. V was shortened by 3 bases and J by 3 bases, with 8 bases between the two germline ends. CDR3 length equals 13 residues. The DNA of the CDR3 is TGTGCCAGCAGTTTGGAGAGCTACACTGAAGCTTTCTTT. Amino acid sequence: CASSLESYTEAFF.

V and J are TRBV9 and TRBJ1-2, with D possibly being TRBD1 (5 bases). The CDR3 runs to 13 residues. The V gene lost 4 bases and the J gene lost 6 bases, with 13 bases spanning the gap. Germline assignment: CDR1 SGDLS and CDR2 YYNGEE. As DNA, the CDR3 is TGTGCCAGCAGCCCGGGGGTAAGAAATGGCTACACCTTC. This translates into CASSPGVRNGYTF. Using reference TRBV9 and TRBJ1-2 for the parts outside the CDR3, the full variable domain is DSGVTQTPKHLITATGQRVTLRCSPRSGDLSVYWYQQSLDQGLQFLIQYYNGEERAKGNILERFSAQQFPDLHSELNLSSLELGDSALYFCASSPGVRNGYTFGSGTRLTVV.

The V gene is TRBV15, the J gene TRBJ1-1, with TRBD1 matching 10 bases. The CDR3 has 16 residues. V was pared by 3 bases and J by 3 bases, with 7 bases of the junction left unmatched. The germline gives CDR1 LNHNV, CDR2 YYDKDF (reference sequence). The CDR3 loop reads CATSRGQGTWDTEAFF. CDR3 DNA: TGTGCCACCAGCAGGGGACAGGGGACTTGGGACACTGAAGCTTTCTTT.

CDR3 nucleotides: TGTGCCAGCAGCTTACCCCCAGGGCTAGCGGGGGGACTTAGCACAGATACGCAGTATTTT. Encoded protein: CASSLPPGLAGGLSTDTQYF. The gene calls are TRBV7-6 and TRBJ2-3; 11 bases map to TRBD2. Trimming removed 2 bases from V and 0 bases from J; junction bases left unmatched: 13. The CDR3 loop spans 20 amino acids. The V gene's germline CDR1 is SGHVS and CDR2 FNYEAQ. Filled out from reference TRBV7-6 and TRBJ2-3, the complete variable domain reads GAGVSQSPRYKVTKRGQDVALRCDPISGHVSLYWYRQALGQGPEFLTYFNYEAQQDKSGLPNDRFSAERPEGSISTLTIQRTEQRDSAMYRCASSLPPGLAGGLSTDTQYFGPGTRLTVL.

This chain uses TRBV5-6 with TRBJ1-4, with TRBD1 matching 8 bases. This CDR3 contains 14 residues. Germline trimming cut 5 bases from V and 8 bases from J; bases unmatched to any gene: 8. Germline loops: CDR1 SGHDT, CDR2 YYEEEE. CDR3 DNA sequence: TGTGCCAGCAGGGACCCGGGACAGGCAGAAAAACTGTTTTTT. This translates into CASRDPGQAEKLFF.

The genes are TRBV11-2 and TRBJ1-1, with a possible D match to TRBD1 (5 bases). Germline V gives CDR1 SGHAT, CDR2 FQNNGV. The CDR3 has 14 residues. Trimming removed 5 bases at V and 0 bases at J, with 10 bases between. CDR3 DNA sequence: TGTGCCAGCAGCCGGGGGAACATGAACACTGAAGCTTTCTTT. Amino acid sequence: CASSRGNMNTEAFF. Supplemented by reference TRBV11-2 and TRBJ1-1, the full variable domain reads EAGVAQSPRYKIIEKRQSVAFWCNPISGHATLYWYQQILGQGPKLLIQFQNNGVVDDSQLPKDRFSAERLKGVDSTLKIQPAKLEDSAVYLCASSRGNMNTEAFFGQGTRLTVV.

The genes are TRBV29-1 and TRBJ1-1, with D perhaps TRBD1 (6 bases). This CDR3 is 14 amino acids long. Trimming took 1 base from V and 3 from J, leaving 12 bases between them. Germline V gene data show CDR1 as SQVTM and CDR2 as ANQGSEA. CDR3 residues: CSVEVQGKDTEAFF. CDR3 nucleotides: TGCAGCGTTGAAGTACAGGGAAAGGACACTGAAGCTTTCTTT.

V is TRBV3-1 (or the pseudogene TRBV3-2) and J is TRBJ2-1, with a possible D match to TRBD1 (5 bases). CDR1 is LGHDT, CDR2 YNNKEL, per germline (reference sequence). This CDR3 spans 11 amino acids. V was cut by 4 bases and J by 9 bases, with 7 bases left in between. This CDR3 reads CASSRGGEQFF. CDR3 coding DNA: TGTGCCAGCAGCCGGGGCGGTGAGCAGTTCTTC.

This chain links TRBV5-1 with TRBJ2-7, with a tentative D call TRBD1 (6 bases). Germline loops: CDR1 SGHRS, CDR2 YFSETQ. The ends were cut back, 4 bases at V and 4 bases at J, with 12 bases in the middle. This CDR3 comprises 13 residues. The CDR3 loop reads CASSLKGGYEQYF. Here the CDR3 DNA reads TGCGCCAGCAGCCTTAAAGGGGGATACGAGCAGTACTTC.

The V call is TRBV4-1, the J call TRBJ2-3; 16 positions match TRBD2. Trimming at V came to 0 bases and at J to 0 bases, leaving 6 bases not matched to a gene. The CDR3 extends over 20 amino acids. Germline loops: CDR1 MGHRA, CDR2 YSYEKL. The CDR3 DNA reads TGCGCCAGCAGCCAAGATCAGGGACTAGCGGGAGGGTCTAGCACAGATACGCAGTATTTT. Encoded protein: CASSQDQGLAGGSSTDTQYF.

The gene calls are TRBV3-1 (or the pseudogene TRBV3-2) and TRBJ1-2, with D possibly being TRBD1 (5 bases). CDR1 and CDR2 (germline): LGHDT, YNNKEL (reference sequence). Trimming left V 1 base short and J 8 bases short, with 20 bases between. This CDR3 spans 16 amino acids. The CDR3: CASSQAQRQPDVGYTF. The CDR3 DNA reads TGTGCCAGCAGCCAAGCTCAACGACAGCCTGATGTGGGCTACACCTTC.

This clone appeared a few times. J is TRBJ1-6 and V is TRBV6-6, with D tentatively TRBD1 (6 bases). This CDR3 has 15 amino acids. The V and J ends lost 2 bases and 6 bases respectively, with 11 bases between them. The germline gives CDR1 MNHNY, CDR2 SVGAGI (reference sequence). Written as DNA, the CDR3 is TGTGCCAGCAGTTACCGAGGACAGCTTAATTCACCCCTCCACTTT. Amino acids: CASSYRGQLNSPLHF.

This clone appeared a single time. The chain is built from TRBV2 and TRBJ2-7; 7 nucleotides line up with TRBD1. V dropped 5 bases and J dropped 5; count of bases not matched to a gene: 6. The CDR3 runs 13 residues. Germline V gene lookup returns CDR1 SNHLY and CDR2 FYNNEI. The CDR3 DNA follows: TGTGCCAGCAGTCTTTACGACAGGGACGAGCAGTACTTC. Translating gives CASSLYDRDEQYF.

The chain uses TRBV4-3 and TRBJ1-3; D is undetermined. Germline V gene sequence: CDR1 LGHNA, CDR2 YSLEER. Deletions cut 0 bases from V and 7 bases from J, with 16 bases between. There are 16 residues in the CDR3. This chain's CDR3 is CASSQDRQIPGNTIYF. Written as DNA, the CDR3 is TGCGCCAGCAGCCAAGATAGGCAGATCCCGGGGAACACCATATATTTT.

The chain links TRBV19 to TRBJ2-2; 8 bases map to TRBD1. The CDR3 totals 15 residues. The J segment lost 7 bases and the V segment lost 4 bases, leaving 8 bases of the junction unmatched. The germline CDR1 and CDR2 sequences are LNHDA and SQIVND (reference sequence). The DNA for the CDR3 is TGTGCCAGTAGTACCGGACAGGGAAGAGGCGGGGAGCTGTTTTTT. Protein product: CASSTGQGRGGELFF.

This CDR3 is CATSPSRTTGGASTDTQYF. CDR3 bases: TGTGCCACCAGTCCATCCAGAACGACAGGGGGCGCGAGCACAGATACGCAGTATTTT. This chain connects TRBV24-1 to TRBJ2-3; 10 bases align to TRBD1. The germline CDR1 and CDR2 sequences are KGHDR and SFDVKD. The junction had 14 bases not matched to a gene; V was cut back by 6 bases and J by 0 bases. This CDR3 region has 19 residues.

This chain uses TRBV19 with TRBJ1-1; D might be TRBD1 (6 bases). V lost 8 bases, J lost 0 bases, and 13 bases lay in between. Germline assignment: CDR1 LNHDA and CDR2 SQIVND (reference sequence). CDR3 length: 14 amino acids. This chain's CDR3 is CASVQGAVNTEAFF. The CDR3 nucleotides read TGTGCCAGTGTACAGGGTGCAGTGAACACTGAAGCTTTCTTT.

The rearrangement joins TRBV4-3 to TRBJ2-7; perhaps TRBD2 as D (5 bases). There are 16 residues in the CDR3. Germline V gives CDR1 LGHNA, CDR2 YSLEER. With 0 bases removed from V and 4 bases from J, the gap between germline ends came to 16 bases. The CDR3 sequence is CASSQDFGIRGYEQYF. For the CDR3, the DNA is TGCGCCAGCAGCCAAGATTTTGGGATACGAGGGTACGAGCAGTACTTC.

The chain has TRBV7-9 and TRBJ1-5, with no clear D. In germline, CDR1 is SEHNR, CDR2 FQNEAQ (reference sequence). V dropped 5 bases and J dropped 11 bases, with 16 bases sitting between them. The length of the CDR3 is 13 residues. CDR3 nucleotides: TGTGCCAGCAGCAGGACCGAGGTCGGGGCCCAGCATTTT. As protein: CASSRTEVGAQHF.

This clone was picked up a small number of times. This chain links TRBV2 with TRBJ2-3, with D possibly matching TRBD2 (7 bases). The CDR3 runs to 15 residues. Trimming removed 6 bases from V and 0 bases from J, with 13 bases in between. CDR1 is SNHLY and CDR2 is FYNNEI in the germline V gene. CDR3 amino acids: CASRDGGLSTDTQYF. The CDR3 DNA follows: TGTGCCAGCAGGGACGGGGGGCTTAGCACAGATACGCAGTATTTT.

The chain couples TRBV10-3 to TRBJ1-3; possible D gene TRBD1, 6 bases. The CDR3 has 16 residues. The ends were cut back, 10 bases at V and 1 base at J, with 20 bases in the middle. Germline V CDR1 and CDR2: ENHRY, SYGVKD. The CDR3 here is CATNRDTGISGNTIYF. CDR3 DNA sequence: TGTGCCACCAACCGGGACACCGGAATATCTGGAAACACCATATATTTT.

V usage is TRBV7-3 and J usage is TRBJ2-1; unclear D gene. The CDR3 length is 12 residues. Trimming removed 2 bases at V and 10 bases at J, with 9 bases between. Germline CDR1 SGHTA, CDR2 FQGTGA. In DNA form, the CDR3 reads TGTGCCAGCAGCTTACCAGGCCCCGAGCAGTTCTTC. Residues: CASSLPGPEQFF.

The CDR3 here is CATSDTRGKRGYTF. The CDR3 DNA reads TGTGCCACCAGTGATACCAGGGGGAAGCGTGGCTACACCTTC. V gene TRBV24-1 combines with J gene TRBJ1-2; 7 bases match TRBD1. Germline V lookup: CDR1 KGHDR, CDR2 SFDVKD. Germline trimming cut 3 bases from V and 7 bases from J; bases unmatched to any gene: 7. The CDR3 runs to 14 residues.

The rearrangement links TRBV5-1 to TRBJ2-7; tentatively, D is TRBD2 (5 bases). V was clipped by 2 bases and J by 2 bases, with 14 bases between them. The CDR3 sequence is 15 residues long. Germline CDR1 SGHRS, CDR2 YFSETQ. In nucleotides, the CDR3 is TGCGCCAGCAGCTTCGGACTTGGTGAACCCTACGAGCAGTACTTC. This gives the protein CASSFGLGEPYEQYF.

The rearrangement uses TRBV28 and TRBJ2-1, with TRBD2 matching 10 bases. This CDR3 has 14 amino acids. With 9 bases clipped from V and 8 bases from J, the junction kept 10 bases outside the gene matches. The germline V gene has CDR1 MDHEN and CDR2 SYDVKM. CDR3 nucleotide sequence: TGTGCCAGTGGAAGCGGTCTAGCGGGAGATGAGCAGTTCTTC. Translated: CASGSGLAGDEQFF.